This T cell receptor (beta chain) was recovered during a study of cytomegalovirus exposure and HLA in healthy donors. CDR3 length: 13 residues. Trimming took off 0 bases at V and 9 bases at J, with 8 bases between the two ends. The germline V gene has CDR1 MGHRA and CDR2 YSYEKL. Study-level points and caveats: Sequence variants that were highly shared formed a cluster that was likely a sequencing artifact. TCR beta V- and J-gene trimming, according to a later analysis, was linked to a missense DCLRE1C variant. HLA alleles showed associations with approximately 15,000 TCR beta sequences in a later analysis, at a 0.05 false discovery rate.

This clone was seen a few times. The antigen is not known. Primers included in the PCR were 60 Vbeta and 13 Jbeta primers. Sequenced by immunoSEQ multiplex PCR; TCRdb stores in-frame clones only, minus some. The sample lists about 160,000 clones; 65% to 80% were seen once. This chain connects TRBV4-1 to TRBJ2-2; possibly TRBD1 for D (6 bases). Material for sequencing was PBMCs. The TCR comes from a man aged 40-50 years in good health and CMV-seronegative. As DNA, the CDR3 is TGCGCCAGCAGCCAAGACAGGGGATGGGAGCTGTTTTTT. It codes for CASSQDRGWELFF.